This T cell receptor (beta chain) was recovered during a study of cytomegalovirus exposure and HLA in healthy donors. Study results and limitations: With high specificity and sensitivity, the classifier reportedly diagnosed cytomegalovirus status. Using a false discovery rate of 0.05, a later analysis showed that 16,000 or so TCR beta sequences were associated with HLA alleles. Presence/absence analysis assumed near-uniform sequencing depth across donors. Earlier analysis looked at TCR beta V segments, and most were productive about 90% or about 30% of the time.

A remark on this clone: What it recognizes is unknown.

The J segment lost 3 bases and the V segment lost 5 bases, leaving 5 bases of the junction unmatched. The CDR3 is 13 amino acids. Germline-derived CDR1 and CDR2 are SQVTM and ANQGSEA. PCR involved 60 Vbeta and 13 Jbeta primers. The protocol was immunoSEQ multiplex PCR, while the TCRdb copy is restricted to in-frame clones and leaves out a portion. Among around 62,000 clones listed, around 74% were seen once. The chain employs TRBV29-1 and TRBJ2-7, with 9 bases aligning to TRBD2. Sequencing was done on a sample of PBMCs. The clonotype was recovered from a male donor in good health and CMV-seropositive. The CDR3 is CSVSGGPFYEQYF. The CDR3 coding sequence is TGCAGCGTTAGCGGGGGGCCTTTCTACGAGCAGTACTTC.